Listed below are T cell receptor beta chains from one sample, sequenced in a study of CD8+ T cells in alopecia areata. TCRdb's table, derived via immunoSEQ multiplex PCR, lists solely in-frame clones and lacks some. The data hold approximately 130,000 clones, with around 50% observed a single time. Sequences were obtained from NKG2D-low CD8+ T cells sorted from blood. The receptors were gathered from a human donor with alopecia areata. The CDR3 runs from the conserved cysteine through the conserved F or W. The order of the fields is CDR3 protein, clone size, J gene, V gene. Expanded clones get a size class; other rows say once, few or many, or leave the size out.

CASSALRGTYEQYF once TRBJ2-7 TRBV6-5
CAVRSGTEQFF NA TRBJ2-1 TRBV27
CSVESRADTGELFF NA TRBJ2-2 TRBV29-1
CASGSWADTQYF few TRBJ2-3 TRBV28
CASSLGTGGNSPLHF NA TRBJ1-6 TRBV11-2
CASRLTEAYEQYF NA TRBJ2-7 TRBV28
CASSIRQGASNSPLHF many TRBJ1-6 TRBV7-3
CSVVGLSGANVLTF few TRBJ2-6 TRBV29-1
CASSQGSYEQYF NA TRBJ2-7 TRBV14
CSVDLGDEQYF NA TRBJ2-7 TRBV29-1
CSVVRGEQFF few TRBJ2-1 TRBV29-1
CASSFNPDPGGYTF NA TRBJ1-2 TRBV5-1
CASSEGEGYEKLFF few TRBJ1-4 TRBV9
CSVPGGRETQYF NA TRBJ2-5 TRBV29-1
CASSWSQDNQPQHF few TRBJ1-5 TRBV2
CASSSRTVSPLHF medium-sized TRBJ1-6 TRBV5-8
CASSFAEAEQYF NA TRBJ2-7 TRBV5-1
CSVGGGGTGELFF NA TRBJ2-2 TRBV29-1
CSVRGTDEQYF NA TRBJ2-7 TRBV29-1
CASSLWFQSSYEQYF NA TRBJ2-7 TRBV7-2
CASGSGGADTQYF few TRBJ2-3 TRBV28
CASRPGTGAGYTF NA TRBJ1-2 TRBV27
CASSPPGHLYEQYF few TRBJ2-7 TRBV7-9
CASSFTSVGYNEQFF few TRBJ2-1 TRBV7-2
CSVRDTNYEQYF few TRBJ2-7 TRBV29-1
CASSVAPNTEAFF NA TRBJ1-1 TRBV9
CASSLGLEGQFF NA TRBJ2-1 TRBV5-6
CSVRTSGYNEQFF NA TRBJ2-1 TRBV29-1
CSVEAGALTGELFF NA TRBJ2-2 TRBV29-1
CASSYTGTPRDEQFF NA TRBJ2-1 TRBV18
CASSLEGLAGGGETQYF NA TRBJ2-5 TRBV13
CASSFQGGHTEAFF NA TRBJ1-1 TRBV27
CSVGPGGSPNQPQHF NA TRBJ1-5 TRBV29-1
CASSLEAQYF few TRBJ2-3 TRBV5-1
CSVEGSAGAISTDTQYF NA TRBJ2-3 TRBV29-1
CASTGQGMYEQYF NA TRBJ2-7 TRBV28
CASSLYGPGGYTF NA TRBJ1-2 TRBV28
CASSLSIGPSSYNSPLHF NA TRBJ1-6 TRBV27
CASSHLAGETQYF NA TRBJ2-5 TRBV28
CSVEEHHRIQYF NA TRBJ2-4 TRBV29-1
CASSEAGQDPYNEQFF few TRBJ2-1 TRBV2
CASSFGPGEETQYF NA TRBJ2-5 TRBV5-6
CASSQEFQETQYF NA TRBJ2-5 TRBV4-1
CASSLSPSGSYEQFF NA TRBJ2-1 TRBV27
CSVWAGGEYNEQFF few TRBJ2-1 TRBV29-1
CASSSRVSGANVLTF NA TRBJ2-6 TRBV6-5
CASSQGQSISGANVLTF medium-sized TRBJ2-6 TRBV4-3
CSVEGGDRYYEQYF few TRBJ2-7 TRBV29-1
CASSSEYGELFF NA TRBJ2-2 TRBV7-8
CASSLGVEAVYEQYF NA TRBJ2-7 TRBV5-4
CASSPISGEETQYF NA TRBJ2-5 TRBV27
CASSEDLLDGYTF NA TRBJ1-2 TRBV5-1
CSAFRDRFEFF NA TRBJ2-1 TRBV20-1
CAWSVPKGRNTIYF NA TRBJ1-3 TRBV30
CASSYLRVSGANVLTF NA TRBJ2-6 TRBV6-6